This T cell receptor beta chain was found in a study of CD8 T cells in Susac syndrome (dated by TCRdb to about 2019). About the study as a whole: Repertoire sequencing was used to test whether CD8+ T cell activation and differentiation in Susac syndrome was antigen driven. The study compared CD8+ T cell repertoire clonality among eleven to twelve healthy donors, about 14 Susac syndrome patients and roughly 15 multiple sclerosis patients. Study-wide conclusions, independent of this receptor: The number of individuals in the TCR sequencing and HLA analysis was recognized as being relatively small.

On this clonotype itself: Its antigen specificity is not known. Base qualities are not recorded, but no much larger clone differs from it by a single base.

High-throughput TCR beta sequencing profiled peripheral blood CD8+ and CD4+ T cells from healthy donors, Susac syndrome patients and multiple sclerosis patients. The multiple sclerosis controls were treatment-naive patients who had stable or active relapsing-remitting disease and met the revised McDonald criteria. Bulk CD8+ and CD4+ T cells were purified by magnetic negative isolation, while CD8+ TEMRA cells were enriched using FACS. Blood was collected in EDTA tubes and processed within 24 hours, with PBMCs isolated through density gradient centrifugation. PBMCs intended for TCR sequencing were cryopreserved in liquid nitrogen and thawed later in a water bath at 37 degrees C. A purity of at least 90% was achieved for sorted or isolated CD4+, CD8+ and CD8+ TEMRA cells. The CDR3 starts with the cysteine, ends with the phenylalanine, and has 12 residues. Here the CDR3 DNA is all that survives: 36 bases in frame from base 1. From a lookup of the germline V gene, CDR1 and CDR2 are MDHEN and SYDVKM. The V and J ends are trimmed by 2 bases and 6 bases, leaving 5 bases between them.

RNA was extracted using the RNeasy kit, and roughly 0.5 to 1 microgram was reverse transcribed with random hexamers. The immunoSEQ multiplex PCR assay, which covers 54 Vbeta and 13 Jbeta segments, was used to amplify TCR beta CDR3 regions. Bias from PCR amplification was corrected by using a synthetic template baseline for primer optimization and for computational correction. As for how the authors treated the data: Reads were assigned to V, D and J genes according to IMGT and analyzed in immunoSEQ Analyzer, with only productive sequences retained. Clonality was calculated as one minus the Shannon entropy normalized by log2 of the number of productive unique sequences. For each patient and control, public and private clones were evaluated within the 100 most prevalent clones. Susac-specific clones were defined as absent from healthy and MS cohorts, 1052 published viral clones and other ImmuneACCESS disease sequences. TCRdb ran its own pipeline on the public reads, namely fastp trimming at Q25 and MiXCR clone calling, and kept in-frame beta chains. Identical CDR3 protein sequences are pooled into one entry, listed with their most common genes and DNA. V and J calls and clone size were set by TCRdb, not the authors. This sample lists about 280,000 distinct CDR3 sequences; more than 75% were detected once. The ten largest clones represent about 0.11% of the sample.

Source material: CD8+ T cells from PBMCs. Here the chain combines TRBV28 and TRBJ2-1, with the D gene too uncertain to name. The source of this sequence is a human donor with multiple sclerosis. The CDR3 protein: CASSLTVNEQFF. In nucleotides, the sequence is TGTGCCAGCAGTTTAACAGTCAATGAGCAGTTCTTC.